This entry lists 24 T cell receptor beta chains sequenced from one sample in a study of blood T cell repertoires in COVID-19. Profiled with immunoSEQ multiplex PCR; TCRdb holds only in-frame clones, not every one. This table has more than 90,000 clones, roughly 88% appearing once. The sequenced sample was peripheral blood. The receptors were sampled from a woman in her 70s with acute or convalescent COVID-19.

Only one count was recorded for this clone. The CDR3 does not end in the conserved phenylalanine or tryptophan, so this is likely a read error. Because the CDR3's place on the DNA is in doubt, the DNA is left out and the CDR3 is given as listed by TCRdb. The J gene is TRBJ2-7, the V gene TRBV3-1 (or the pseudogene TRBV3-2); TRBD2 was called by the table and not checked on the DNA. The germline V gene has CDR1 LGHDT and CDR2 YNNKEL (reference sequence). The CDR3 contains 12 residues when both ends are counted. This chain's CDR3 is CASSHSTGQREL.

In its sample, this clone was seen a few times. The sample contains more than one DNA sequence encoding this CDR3. The chain joins TRBV3-1 (or the pseudogene TRBV3-2) to TRBJ2-7; D not certain. CDR3 length equals 13 residues. Germline loops: CDR1 LGHDT, CDR2 YNNKEL (reference sequence). V was cut by 1 base and J by 3 bases, with 7 bases left in between. This CDR3 reads CASSQGEVYEQYF. In DNA, the CDR3 is TGTGCCAGCAGCCAAGGAGAAGTCTACGAGCAGTACTTC.

This clone was picked up one time. The chain recombines TRBV10-3 with TRBJ1-1; 7 bases agree with TRBD1. This CDR3 spans 13 amino acids. The trim removed 6 bases at V and 4 bases at J, leaving 5 bases unmatched. CDR1 is ENHRY and CDR2 is SYGVKD in the germline V gene. CDR3 DNA: TGTGCCATCAGCCCCAGGGGGTCCACTGAAGCTTTCTTT. This gives the protein CAISPRGSTEAFF.

The rearrangement links TRBV6-4 to TRBJ2-7; tentative D call: TRBD1 (6 bases). Between the trimmed V and J ends, which lost 3 bases and 6 bases, there was a span of 12 bases. The CDR3 covers 13 residues. Germline-derived CDR1 and CDR2 are MRHNA and SNTAGT. The CDR3 spells CASSEVRGSEQYF. Written as DNA, the CDR3 is TGTGCCAGCAGTGAAGTAAGGGGGAGCGAGCAGTACTTC.

The chain joins TRBV4-2 to TRBJ1-6, with unresolved D. This CDR3 is 13 amino acids long. CDR1 is LGHNA and CDR2 is YNFKEQ in the germline V gene. V was pared by 0 bases and J by 14 bases, with 11 bases between. For the CDR3, the DNA is TGTGCCAGCAGCCAAGAAGGAGCGGGTGCCCTCCACTTT. Translating gives CASSQEGAGALHF.

The CDR3 loop is CASSVASGTDTQYF. The CDR3 DNA sequence: TGTGCCAGCAGCGTAGCAAGCGGCACAGATACGCAGTATTTT. The chain employs TRBV9 and TRBJ2-3, with D unclear. This CDR3 contains 14 residues. V lost 0 bases and J lost 1, with 6 bases in between. Germline CDR1 reads SGDLS; CDR2 reads YYNGEE.

The chain links TRBV9 to TRBJ1-1, with D perhaps TRBD1 (6 bases). Germline V CDR1 and CDR2: SGDLS, YYNGEE. The CDR3 contains 14 residues. V was trimmed by 3 bases and J by 4 bases, leaving 13 bases between them. CDR3 protein: CASSAQGAGTEAFF. The CDR3 bases are TGTGCCAGCAGCGCACAGGGAGCTGGCACTGAAGCTTTCTTT.

This clone was seen once. The chain couples TRBV9 to TRBJ2-2; D might be TRBD1 (5 bases). The CDR3 is 15 amino acids. V was cut by 0 bases and J by 1 base, with 7 bases left in between. Germline CDR1 SGDLS, CDR2 YYNGEE. Here the CDR3 reads CASSVVGQNTGELFF. In DNA, the CDR3 is TGTGCCAGCAGCGTAGTTGGACAGAACACCGGGGAGCTGTTTTTT.

This clone was observed a handful of times. This chain links TRBV19 with TRBJ2-7, with 8 bases that match TRBD1. Germline lookup yields CDR1 LNHDA and CDR2 SQIVND (reference sequence). With V trimmed by 4 bases and J by 7 bases, 12 bases remained unmatched. This CDR3 is 15 amino acids long. The CDR3 is CASSSQGTGGEEQYF. The CDR3 coding sequence is TGTGCCAGTAGTAGTCAGGGGACAGGAGGTGAAGAGCAGTACTTC.

The table lists this clone with a count of one. The rearrangement joins TRBV5-1 to TRBJ2-1, with 12 bases lining up with TRBD2. Germline loops: CDR1 SGHRS, CDR2 YFSETQ. V lost 0 bases to trimming and J lost 8 bases; unmatched junction nucleotides: 18. CDR3 length: 20 amino acids. CDR3 nucleotide sequence: TGCGCCAGCAGCTTGGCCCTCCTTAGACTAGCGGGAGATATAGGAGATGAGCAGTTCTTC. Protein: CASSLALLRLAGDIGDEQFF. The variable domain in full, completed from reference TRBV5-1 and TRBJ2-1, reads KAGVTQTPRYLIKTRGQQVTLSCSPISGHRSVSWYQQTPGQGLQFLFEYFSETQRNKGNFPGRFSGRQFSNSRSEMNVSTLELGDSALYLCASSLALLRLAGDIGDEQFFGPGTRLTVL.

The chain combines TRBV6-6 with TRBJ2-3, with 7 bases lining up with TRBD2. After removal of 2 bases from V and 6 bases from J, the junction contained 11 bases not matched to a gene. CDR3 length: 16 residues. In germline, CDR1 is MNHNY, CDR2 SVGAGI (reference sequence). In DNA, the CDR3 is TGTGCCAGCAGTTACACCCCATCGAGCGGGGATGATACGCAGTATTTT. Translating gives CASSYTPSSGDDTQYF.

Only a few counts were recorded for this clone. The rearrangement uses TRBV4-2 and TRBJ2-5, with 11 bases lining up with TRBD2. V dropped 4 bases and J dropped 0; count of bases not matched to a gene: 4. This CDR3 contains 16 residues. CDR1 is LGHNA, CDR2 YNFKEQ, per germline. This CDR3 reads CASSPRLAGNQETQYF. DNA for the CDR3: TGTGCCAGCAGCCCAAGACTAGCGGGAAACCAAGAGACCCAGTACTTC.

The rearrangement joins TRBV28 to TRBJ1-2, with D unresolved. This CDR3 has 14 residues. Germline-derived CDR1 and CDR2 are MDHEN and SYDVKM. Trimming took 1 base from V and 4 from J, leaving 10 bases between them. CDR3 sequence reads: CASSLSGLSYGYTF. CDR3 bases: TGTGCCAGCAGTTTATCTGGACTTTCCTATGGCTACACCTTC.

The chain is built from TRBV15 and TRBJ1-4; the D is unclear. The CDR3 consists of 16 residues. Trimming cost V 5 bases and J 3 bases, with 16 bases left between them. Germline loops: CDR1 LNHNV, CDR2 YYDKDF (reference sequence). CDR3 sequence reads: CATSRGWREANEKLFF. The DNA for the CDR3 is TGTGCCACCAGCCGAGGTTGGAGGGAGGCTAATGAAAAACTGTTTTTT.

The chain combines TRBV7-2 with TRBJ2-7, with 8 bases aligning to TRBD1. In germline, CDR1 is SGHTA, CDR2 FQGNSA. The CDR3 has 14 residues. With V trimmed by 5 bases and J by 0 bases, 3 bases remained unmatched. The CDR3 reads CASSHQGASYEQYF. For the CDR3, the DNA is TGTGCCAGCAGCCATCAGGGGGCCTCCTACGAGCAGTACTTC.

V and J are TRBV4-2 and TRBJ2-1, with 15 nucleotides matching TRBD2. The CDR3 sequence is 18 residues long. The V and J ends lost 2 bases and 7 bases, in that order; junction bases with no gene match: 9. Germline assignment: CDR1 LGHNA and CDR2 YNFKEQ. The CDR3 here is CASSQLRRTSGRGNEQFF. The CDR3 DNA reads as TGTGCCAGCAGCCAACTTCGACGGACTAGCGGGAGGGGTAATGAGCAGTTCTTC.

This clone was observed a few times. V usage is TRBV29-1 and J usage is TRBJ1-2; the match to TRBD1 covers 7 bases. CDR1 and CDR2 from the germline V gene are SQVTM and ANQGSEA. The CDR3 extends over 15 amino acids. V shed 2 bases and J 1 base; nucleotides not matched to a gene: 7. CDR3 residues: CSVESLQGGNYGYTF. Written as DNA, the CDR3 is TGCAGCGTTGAAAGTCTCCAGGGGGGTAACTATGGCTACACCTTC.

This sequence joins TRBV3-1 (or the pseudogene TRBV3-2) and TRBJ2-7; the D gene is possibly TRBD1 (5 bases). Germline lookup yields CDR1 LGHDT and CDR2 YNNKEL (reference sequence). The V end lost 4 bases, the J end lost 5 bases, and 15 bases lay between the germline ends. The length of the CDR3 is 14 residues. The CDR3 nucleotides read TGTGCCAGCAGCCGCACGACAGAAGAAGACGAGCAGTACTTC. Its translation: CASSRTTEEDEQYF.

The rearrangement uses TRBV7-2 and TRBJ2-5, with 8 bases that match TRBD2. The CDR3 is 15 amino acids. Looked up from germline, CDR1 is SGHTA and CDR2 is FQGNSA. J gave up 4 bases and V 6 bases, and 10 bases lay outside the gene matches. The CDR3 region has the DNA TGTGCCAGCAGACCACCGGGACTAGGGGGAGAGACCCAGTACTTC. It is translated as CASRPPGLGGETQYF.

The V call is TRBV5-4, the J call TRBJ1-6; D may be TRBD1 (6 bases). The CDR3 loop spans 15 amino acids. V gave up 6 bases and J gave up 7 bases, with 17 bases separating them. Germline assignment: CDR1 SGHNT and CDR2 YYREEE (reference sequence). The CDR3 DNA reads TGTGCCAGCACCCCTGGGGGGGCGCAAAATTCACCCCTCCACTTT. This codes for CASTPGGAQNSPLHF.

The chain has TRBV11-3 and TRBJ2-1, with 8 nucleotides matching TRBD2. With 5 bases clipped from V and 10 bases from J, the junction kept 7 bases outside the gene matches. The germline gives CDR1 SGHNT, CDR2 YENEEA. The CDR3 covers 13 residues. CDR3 in DNA: TGTGCCAGCAGCCCATCGGTAGCGGGGGAGCAGTTCTTC. Encoded protein: CASSPSVAGEQFF.

This clone was observed a single time. The chain has TRBV19 and TRBJ1-2; D possibly corresponds to TRBD1 (6 bases). Germline V gives CDR1 LNHDA, CDR2 SQIVND (reference sequence). This CDR3 has 17 amino acids. V was trimmed by 0 bases and J by 6 bases, leaving 20 bases between them. CDR3 residues: CASSIEDTRGGLDGYTF. The DNA of the CDR3 is TGTGCCAGTAGTATAGAGGACACACGGGGGGGCCTGGATGGCTACACCTTC.

In its sample, this clone was seen once. The J gene is TRBJ2-5, the V gene TRBV7-8; 9 bases are a match to TRBD2. Germline V lookup: CDR1 SGHVS, CDR2 FQNEAQ. The ends lost 4 bases at V and 5 bases at J; junction bases unmatched: 5. The CDR3 length is 14 residues. The CDR3 sequence is CASSSLTSGETQYF. CDR3 DNA: TGTGCCAGCAGCTCCTTAACTAGCGGGGAGACCCAGTACTTC.

V and J are TRBV18 and TRBJ1-4; D is undetermined. From germline, CDR1 is KGHSH and CDR2 LQKENI. Deletions cut 6 bases from V and 0 bases from J, with 8 bases between. The length of the CDR3 is 14 residues. The chain's CDR3 is CASSYSTTNEKLFF. In DNA form, the CDR3 reads TGTGCCAGCTCGTACAGCACAACTAATGAAAAACTGTTTTTT.